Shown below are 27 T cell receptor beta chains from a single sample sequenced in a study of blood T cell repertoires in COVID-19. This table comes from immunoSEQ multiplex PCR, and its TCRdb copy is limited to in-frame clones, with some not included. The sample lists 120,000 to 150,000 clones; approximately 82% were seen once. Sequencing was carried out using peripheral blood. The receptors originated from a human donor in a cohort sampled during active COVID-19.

The CDR3 DNA reads TGTGCCAGTAGTCCCTCCAGGAGGTCCGTCTACACCTTC. Translating it yields CASSPSRRSVYTF. The chain employs TRBV19 and TRBJ1-2, with D uncertain. The CDR3 is made up of 13 amino acids. The V end lost 5 bases, the J end lost 10 bases, and 17 bases lay between the germline ends. Germline V CDR1 and CDR2: LNHDA, SQIVND (reference sequence).

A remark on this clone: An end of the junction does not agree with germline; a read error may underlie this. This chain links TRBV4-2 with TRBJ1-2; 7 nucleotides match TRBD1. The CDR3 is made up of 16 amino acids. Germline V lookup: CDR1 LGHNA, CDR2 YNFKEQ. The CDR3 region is CASSRTGAQVNHGYTF. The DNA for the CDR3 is TGTGCCAGCAGCAGAACAGGGGCCCAGGTTAACCATGGCTACACCTTC.

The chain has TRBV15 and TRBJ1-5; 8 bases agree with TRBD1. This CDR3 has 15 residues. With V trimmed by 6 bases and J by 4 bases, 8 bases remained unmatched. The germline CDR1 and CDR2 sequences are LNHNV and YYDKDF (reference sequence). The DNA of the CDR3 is TGTGCCACCAGTACCGGACAGGGAGGGAATCAGCCCCAGCATTTT. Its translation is CATSTGQGGNQPQHF.

DNA for the CDR3: TGCGCCAGCAGCCCAGGGGAATTGGAGCAGTTCTTC. As protein: CASSPGELEQFF. The V call is TRBV5-1, the J call TRBJ2-1, with D perhaps TRBD1 (6 bases). The CDR3 spans 12 residues. Germline CDR1 is SGHRS and CDR2 is YFSETQ. Deletions cut 4 bases from V and 10 bases from J, with 12 bases between.

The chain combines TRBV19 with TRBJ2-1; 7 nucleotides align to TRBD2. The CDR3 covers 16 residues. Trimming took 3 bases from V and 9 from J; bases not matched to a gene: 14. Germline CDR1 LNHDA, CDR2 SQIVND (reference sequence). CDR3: CASSMGGGLHSGEQFF. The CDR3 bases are TGTGCCAGTAGTATGGGGGGGGGACTACACTCAGGTGAGCAGTTCTTC.

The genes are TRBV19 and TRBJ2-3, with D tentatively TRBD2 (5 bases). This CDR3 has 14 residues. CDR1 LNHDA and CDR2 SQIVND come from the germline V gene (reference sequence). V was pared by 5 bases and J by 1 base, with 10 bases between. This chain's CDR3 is CASSEGWGTDTQYF. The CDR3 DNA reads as TGTGCCAGTAGTGAGGGATGGGGCACAGATACGCAGTATTTT.

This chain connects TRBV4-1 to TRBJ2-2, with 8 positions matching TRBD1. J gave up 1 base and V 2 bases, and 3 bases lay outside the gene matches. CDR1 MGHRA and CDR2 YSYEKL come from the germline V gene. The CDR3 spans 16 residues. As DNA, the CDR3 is TGCGCCAGCAGCCAACTCGACAGGGGGAACACCGGGGAGCTGTTTTTT. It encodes CASSQLDRGNTGELFF.

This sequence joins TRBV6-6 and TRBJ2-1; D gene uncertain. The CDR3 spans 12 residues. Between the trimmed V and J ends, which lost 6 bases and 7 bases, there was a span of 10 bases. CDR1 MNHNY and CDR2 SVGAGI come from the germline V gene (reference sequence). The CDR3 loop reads CASRSGRNEQFF. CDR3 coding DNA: TGTGCCAGCAGATCCGGCAGGAATGAGCAGTTCTTC.

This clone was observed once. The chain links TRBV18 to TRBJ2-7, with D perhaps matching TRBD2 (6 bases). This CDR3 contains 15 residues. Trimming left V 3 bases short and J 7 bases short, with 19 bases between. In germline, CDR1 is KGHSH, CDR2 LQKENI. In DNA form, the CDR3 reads TGTGCCAGCTCACCGGGGCTAGCGCTCATTGGGGAGCAGTACTTC. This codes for CASSPGLALIGEQYF.

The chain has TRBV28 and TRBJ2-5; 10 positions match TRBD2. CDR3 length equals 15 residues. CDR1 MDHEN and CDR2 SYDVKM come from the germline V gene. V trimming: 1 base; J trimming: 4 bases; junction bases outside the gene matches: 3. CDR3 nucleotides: TGTGCCAGCAGTTTATCAGCGGGAGGGGCAGAGACCCAGTACTTC. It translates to CASSLSAGGAETQYF.

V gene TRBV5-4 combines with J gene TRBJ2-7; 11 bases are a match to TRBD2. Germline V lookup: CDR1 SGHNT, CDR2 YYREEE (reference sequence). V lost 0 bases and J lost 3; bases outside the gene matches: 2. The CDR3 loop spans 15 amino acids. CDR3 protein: CASSLGLAGGYEQYF. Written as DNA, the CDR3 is TGTGCCAGCAGCTTGGGCCTAGCGGGAGGCTACGAGCAGTACTTC.

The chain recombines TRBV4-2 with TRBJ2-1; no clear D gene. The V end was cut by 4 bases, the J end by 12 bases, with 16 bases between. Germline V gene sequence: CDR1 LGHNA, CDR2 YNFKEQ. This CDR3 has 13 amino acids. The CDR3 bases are TGTGCCAGCAGCCCGCCCCCGGTTGTTGGGCAGTTCTTC. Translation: CASSPPPVVGQFF.

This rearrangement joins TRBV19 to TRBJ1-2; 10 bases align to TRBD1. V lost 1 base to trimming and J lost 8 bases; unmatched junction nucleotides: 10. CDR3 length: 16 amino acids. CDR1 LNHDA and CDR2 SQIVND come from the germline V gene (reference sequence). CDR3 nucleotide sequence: TGTGCCAGTAGTATAGCCCGCCGGACAGGGGGTGAAGGCTACACCTTC. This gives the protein CASSIARRTGGEGYTF.

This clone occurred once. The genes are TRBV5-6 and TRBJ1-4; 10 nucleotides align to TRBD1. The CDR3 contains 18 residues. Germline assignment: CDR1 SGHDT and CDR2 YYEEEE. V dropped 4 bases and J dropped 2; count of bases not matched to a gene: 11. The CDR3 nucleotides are TGTGCCAGCAGCCTTTTGGGACAGGGGTCTTTCACTAATGAAAAACTGTTTTTT. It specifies CASSLLGQGSFTNEKLFF.

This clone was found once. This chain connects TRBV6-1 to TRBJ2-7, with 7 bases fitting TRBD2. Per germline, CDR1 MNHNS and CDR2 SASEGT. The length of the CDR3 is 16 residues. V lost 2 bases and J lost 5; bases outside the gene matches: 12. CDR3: CASSENLAVRVDEQYF. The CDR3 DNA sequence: TGTGCCAGCAGTGAAAATCTAGCGGTAAGGGTAGACGAGCAGTACTTC.

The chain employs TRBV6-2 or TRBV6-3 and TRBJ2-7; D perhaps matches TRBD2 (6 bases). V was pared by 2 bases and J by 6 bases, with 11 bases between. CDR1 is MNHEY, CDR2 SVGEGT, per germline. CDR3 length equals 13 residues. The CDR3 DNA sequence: TGTGCCAGCAGTTACCTAGCGATTGGCGAGCAGTACTTC. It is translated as CASSYLAIGEQYF.

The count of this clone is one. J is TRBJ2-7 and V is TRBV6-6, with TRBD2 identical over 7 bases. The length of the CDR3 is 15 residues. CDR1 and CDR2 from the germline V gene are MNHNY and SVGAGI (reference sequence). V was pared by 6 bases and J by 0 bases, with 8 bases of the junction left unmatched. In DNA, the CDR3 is TGTGCCAGCAGACCAACTAGCGCCCTCTCCTACGAGCAGTACTTC. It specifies CASRPTSALSYEQYF.

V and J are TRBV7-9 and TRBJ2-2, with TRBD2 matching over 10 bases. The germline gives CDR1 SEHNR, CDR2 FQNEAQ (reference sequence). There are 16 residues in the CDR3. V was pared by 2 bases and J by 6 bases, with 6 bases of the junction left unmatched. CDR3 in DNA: TGTGCCAGCAGCTTATGGGCTAGCGGGAGCTCCGGGGAGCTGTTTTTT. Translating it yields CASSLWASGSSGELFF.

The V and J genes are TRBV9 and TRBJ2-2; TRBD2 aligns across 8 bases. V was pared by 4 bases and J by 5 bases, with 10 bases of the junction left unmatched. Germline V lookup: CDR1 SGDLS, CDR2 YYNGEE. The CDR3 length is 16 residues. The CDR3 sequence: CASSPPSGSRTGELFF. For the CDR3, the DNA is TGTGCCAGCAGCCCACCAAGCGGGAGTCGAACCGGGGAGCTGTTTTTT.

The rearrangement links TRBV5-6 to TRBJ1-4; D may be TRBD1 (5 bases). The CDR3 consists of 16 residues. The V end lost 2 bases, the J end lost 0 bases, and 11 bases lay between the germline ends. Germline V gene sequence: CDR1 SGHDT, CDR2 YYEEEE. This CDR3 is CASSFGRGATNEKLFF. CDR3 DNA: TGTGCCAGCAGCTTTGGGCGGGGCGCAACTAATGAAAAACTGTTTTTT.

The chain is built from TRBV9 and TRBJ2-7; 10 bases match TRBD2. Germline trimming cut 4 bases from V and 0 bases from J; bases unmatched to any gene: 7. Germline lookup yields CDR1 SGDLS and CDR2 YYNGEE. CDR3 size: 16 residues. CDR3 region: CASSRFGLADSYEQYF. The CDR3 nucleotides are TGTGCCAGCAGCCGTTTCGGACTAGCGGACTCCTACGAGCAGTACTTC.

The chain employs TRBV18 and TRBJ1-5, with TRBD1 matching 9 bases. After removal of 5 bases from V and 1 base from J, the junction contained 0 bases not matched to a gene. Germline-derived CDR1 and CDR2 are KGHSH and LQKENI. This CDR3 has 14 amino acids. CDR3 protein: CASSGTGSNQPQHF. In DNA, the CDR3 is TGTGCCAGCTCAGGGACAGGGAGCAATCAGCCCCAGCATTTT.

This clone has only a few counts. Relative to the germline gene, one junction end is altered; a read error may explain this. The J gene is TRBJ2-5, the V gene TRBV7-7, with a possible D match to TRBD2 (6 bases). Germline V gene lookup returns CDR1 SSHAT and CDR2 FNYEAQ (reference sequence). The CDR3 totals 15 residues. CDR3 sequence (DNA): TGTGCTAGCAGCTTAGGTAGCGGAGGGGCAGAGACCCAGTACTTC. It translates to CASSLGSGGAETQYF. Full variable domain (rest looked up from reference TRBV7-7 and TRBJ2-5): GAGVSQSPRYKVTKRGQDVTLRCDPISSHATLYWYQQALGQGPEFLTYFNYEAQPDKSGLPSDRFSAERPEGSISTLTIQRTEQRDSAMYRCASSLGSGGAETQYFGPGTRLLVL.

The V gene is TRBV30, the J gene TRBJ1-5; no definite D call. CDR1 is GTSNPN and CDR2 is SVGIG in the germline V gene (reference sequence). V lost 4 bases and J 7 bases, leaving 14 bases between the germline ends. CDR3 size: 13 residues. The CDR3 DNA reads TGTGCCTGGACTCAACTTTCGGGGCAGCCCCAGCATTTT. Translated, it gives CAWTQLSGQPQHF.

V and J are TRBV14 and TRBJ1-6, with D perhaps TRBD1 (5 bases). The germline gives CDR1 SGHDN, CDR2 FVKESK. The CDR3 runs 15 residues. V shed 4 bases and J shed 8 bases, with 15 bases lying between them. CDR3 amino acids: CASSPWTQQDSPLHF. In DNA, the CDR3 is TGTGCCAGCAGCCCTTGGACACAGCAGGATTCACCCCTCCACTTT.

The CDR3 sequence: CASSDYMGQTREQYF. In nucleotides, the CDR3 is TGTGCCAGCAGTGATTACATGGGACAGACCCGGGAGCAGTACTTC. This chain uses TRBV6-1 with TRBJ2-7; 7 nucleotides line up with TRBD1. Germline-derived CDR1 and CDR2 are MNHNS and SASEGT. V dropped 3 bases and J dropped 7; count of bases not matched to a gene: 12. The CDR3 is made up of 15 amino acids.

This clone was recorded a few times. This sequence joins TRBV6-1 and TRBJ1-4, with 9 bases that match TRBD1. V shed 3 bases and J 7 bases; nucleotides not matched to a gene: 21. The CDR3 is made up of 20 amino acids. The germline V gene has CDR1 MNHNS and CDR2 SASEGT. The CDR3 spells CASSDRSWGQGMSGPEKLFF. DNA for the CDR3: TGTGCCAGCAGTGATCGGTCGTGGGGACAGGGAATGAGTGGTCCTGAAAAACTGTTTTTT.